The subject of this entry is one TCR beta chain. The data are from a study of blood T cell repertoires in COVID-19. In the study overall: Spain, Italy and the United States supplied samples that represented acute and convalescent COVID-19. The cDNA or gDNA used as material had been derived from T cells, B-cell-depleted T cells, or PBMCs.

TCRdb keeps only in-frame clones here, not all; method: immunoSEQ multiplex PCR. The profile shows 140,000 to 150,000 clones, around four fifths of them singletons. The origin of this receptor is a human donor in a cohort sampled during active COVID-19. The sample was peripheral blood.

CDR3 region: CASSNGDIGTGAYEQYF. The CDR3 coding sequence is TGCGCCAGCAGCAACGGAGATATTGGGACAGGGGCCTACGAGCAGTACTTC. The chain has TRBV5-1 and TRBJ2-7; 10 nucleotides align to TRBD1. In germline, CDR1 is SGHRS, CDR2 YFSETQ. J gave up 2 bases and V 4 bases, and 12 bases lay outside the gene matches. CDR3 length: 17 amino acids. Variable domain in full (rest from reference TRBV5-1 and TRBJ2-7): KAGVTQTPRYLIKTRGQQVTLSCSPISGHRSVSWYQQTPGQGLQFLFEYFSETQRNKGNFPGRFSGRQFSNSRSEMNVSTLELGDSALYLCASSNGDIGTGAYEQYFGPGTRLTVT.